The 30 T cell receptor beta chains presented below share a single source sample, sequenced in a study of CD8+CD57+ T cells in acquired aplastic anemia. Patients who underwent sequencing had shown CD8+CD57+ cell expansion by flow cytometry. The template used for profiling TCR beta VDJ and CDR3 was genomic DNA. In TCRdb, the reads were re-called with MiXCR into one record per CDR3 protein. The sample carries about 160,000 distinct CDR3 sequences, roughly half recorded once. Sequencing was done on a sample of sorted CD4+, CD8+, or CD8+CD57+ T cells (not recorded which) from PBMCs. These receptors originate from a human donor with aplastic anemia.

This clonotype was found many times. V and J are TRBV2 and TRBJ2-5; TRBD2 matches 14 bases. V gave up 6 bases and J gave up 4 bases; unmatched junction bases: 7. From germline, CDR1 is SNHLY and CDR2 FYNNEI. The CDR3 loop spans 16 amino acids. The CDR3 sequence: CASSRGLAGGGETQYF. As DNA, the CDR3 is TGTGCCAGCAGCCGCGGACTAGCGGGGGGAGGAGAGACCCAGTACTTC.

There are a few counts of this clonotype. The chain combines TRBV2 with TRBJ2-3; D is undetermined. CDR3 length equals 15 residues. V was clipped by 7 bases and J by 0 bases, with 14 bases between them. Per germline, CDR1 SNHLY and CDR2 FYNNEI. In DNA, the CDR3 is TGTGCCAGCAAACGATGGGCTGGAAGCACAGATACGCAGTATTTT. Translation: CASKRWAGSTDTQYF.

Many counts were recorded for this clonotype. The V call is TRBV5-6, the J call TRBJ2-1; the match to TRBD1 covers 8 bases. CDR3 length: 14 amino acids. The germline V gene encodes CDR1 SGHDT and CDR2 YYEEEE. Trimming at V came to 3 bases and at J to 9 bases, leaving 8 bases not matched to a gene. The CDR3 sequence is CASSSTGVGSEQFF. For the CDR3, the DNA is TGTGCCAGCAGCTCGACAGGGGTAGGTTCTGAGCAGTTCTTC.

Only a few counts were recorded for this clonotype. One base away lies a much larger clone, so this may be a sequencing read error. The chain recombines TRBV6-2 or TRBV6-3 with TRBJ2-7; D gene unclear. V gave up 7 bases and J gave up 0 bases, with 13 bases separating them. CDR1 and CDR2 (germline): MNHEY, SVGEGT. CDR3 length: 14 amino acids. CDR3 nucleotides: TGTGCCAGCAAACAGATCGGTGGCTCCTACGAGCAGTACTTC. Protein product: CASKQIGGSYEQYF.

This clonotype was detected ten times or more. This rearrangement joins TRBV5-6 to TRBJ2-3; D call uncertain. Germline V gene lookup returns CDR1 SGHDT and CDR2 YYEEEE. This CDR3 contains 15 residues. The germline V and J ends were trimmed by 2 bases and 3 bases, with 13 bases remaining between them. CDR3 amino acids: CASSFWGSRTDTQYF. CDR3 nucleotide sequence: TGTGCCAGCAGCTTTTGGGGATCTCGAACAGATACGCAGTATTTT.

As to this clonotype: The conserved phenylalanine or tryptophan is not found at the CDR3 terminus, so this likely reflects a read error. J is TRBJ1-2 and V is TRBV15; 7 nucleotides align to TRBD1. Trimming removed 3 bases from V and 3 bases from J; junction bases left unmatched: 1. This CDR3 is built from 13 residues. Germline V gene sequence: CDR1 LNHNV, CDR2 YYDKDF (reference sequence). CDR3 sequence (DNA): TGTGCCACCAGCAGGACAGGGTACTATGGCTACACCTAC. This translates into CATSRTGYYGYTY.

There are a few counts of this clonotype. The rearrangement links TRBV19 to TRBJ1-6; TRBD1 agrees at 10 bases. Germline CDR1 reads LNHDA; CDR2 reads SQIVND (reference sequence). Unmatched junction bases numbered 4, after V lost 6 bases and J lost 8 bases. The CDR3 runs to 14 residues. CDR3 coding DNA: TGTGCCAGTAGCTTTGGGACAGGGGATTCACCCCTCCACTTT. The encoded protein is CASSFGTGDSPLHF.

In its sample, this clonotype was seen once. Written as DNA, the CDR3 is TGTGCCAGCAGCCAACCGGGACAGGGGAACCACGAGCAGTACTTC. Protein product: CASSQPGQGNHEQYF. The chain carries TRBV7-2 and TRBJ2-7, with TRBD1 matching 10 bases. The germline gives CDR1 SGHTA, CDR2 FQGNSA. J lost 5 bases, V lost 5 bases, and 9 bases had no gene match. CDR3 size: 15 residues.

This clonotype was found a few times. V gene TRBV18 combines with J gene TRBJ2-3, with D perhaps TRBD1 (5 bases). The germline gives CDR1 KGHSH, CDR2 LQKENI. CDR3 length equals 15 residues. V was shortened by 4 bases and J by 5 bases, with 16 bases between the two germline ends. This CDR3 is CASSLDKGSVDTQYF. The CDR3 coding sequence is TGTGCCAGCTCACTCGACAAGGGGTCAGTAGATACGCAGTATTTT.

This clonotype was observed at least ten times. The chain recombines TRBV20-1 with TRBJ2-4, with D uncertain. The ends were cut back, 1 base at V and 0 bases at J, with 13 bases in the middle. Germline CDR1 DFQATT, CDR2 SNEGSKA (reference sequence). The length of the CDR3 is 16 residues. The chain's CDR3 is CSARVGSTLAKNIQYF. The CDR3 coding sequence is TGCAGTGCTAGAGTTGGGTCGACGTTAGCCAAAAACATTCAGTACTTC.

This clonotype was seen ten or more times. V gene TRBV7-3 combines with J gene TRBJ2-3; D gene uncertain. Germline values: CDR1 SGHTA, CDR2 FQGTGA. The CDR3 is 12 residues long. V lost 5 bases, J lost 4 bases, and 7 bases lay in between. CDR3 bases: TGTGCCAGCAGCGACAAGGCAGATACGCAGTATTTT. This encodes CASSDKADTQYF. Complete variable domain (other parts from reference TRBV7-3 and TRBJ2-3): GAGVSQTPSNKVTEKGKYVELRCDPISGHTALYWYRQSLGQGPEFLIYFQGTGAADDSGLPNDRFFAVRPEGSVSTLKIQRTERGDSAVYLCASSDKADTQYFGPGTRLTVL.

The table lists this clonotype with a few counts. The V gene is TRBV6-1, the J gene TRBJ1-1; D is undetermined. The ends were cut back, 6 bases at V and 1 base at J, with 6 bases in the middle. The V gene's germline CDR1 is MNHNS and CDR2 SASEGT. This CDR3 region has 12 residues. The CDR3 sequence: CASRVGNTEAFF. CDR3 nucleotide sequence: TGTGCCAGCAGAGTGGGGAACACTGAAGCTTTCTTT.

J is TRBJ1-2 and V is TRBV19; 9 bases line up with TRBD1. Losses at the gene ends were 3 bases for V and 2 bases for J; bases not matched to a gene: 7. Germline CDR1 and CDR2: LNHDA and SQIVND (reference sequence). The CDR3 is 16 amino acids. This chain's CDR3 is CASSIVGQGINYGYTF. Here the CDR3 DNA reads TGTGCCAGTAGTATTGTAGGACAGGGGATCAACTATGGCTACACCTTC.

This rearrangement joins TRBV7-3 to TRBJ2-1; 8 nucleotides agree with TRBD1. The CDR3 totals 17 residues. V lost 1 base and J lost 0; bases outside the gene matches: 5. Germline CDR1 and CDR2: SGHTA and FQGTGA. Here the CDR3 reads CASSLNGQGSSYNEQFF. The CDR3 bases are TGTGCCAGCAGCTTAAACGGACAGGGATCCTCCTACAATGAGCAGTTCTTC.

The sample holds many counts of this clonotype. The J gene is TRBJ1-2, the V gene TRBV7-9, with D possibly being TRBD1 (6 bases). The CDR3 runs to 13 residues. V lost 5 bases to trimming and J lost 7 bases, with 14 bases between them. Germline loops: CDR1 SEHNR, CDR2 FQNEAQ (reference sequence). Written as DNA, the CDR3 is TGTGCCAGCAGCCCCCAGGGGATTGGTGGCTACACCTTC. It codes for CASSPQGIGGYTF.

J is TRBJ2-7 and V is TRBV2; D may be TRBD2 (7 bases). Trimming stripped 4 bases from V and 3 bases from J, with 10 bases between. Germline V gene data show CDR1 as SNHLY and CDR2 as FYNNEI. The CDR3 consists of 13 residues. CDR3 DNA sequence: TGTGCCAGCAGTGGGGGGGGCCACTACGAGCAGTACGTC. Its protein product is CASSGGGHYEQYV.

In its sample, this clonotype was seen once. This chain connects TRBV20-1 to TRBJ2-5, with TRBD2 identical over 16 bases. The CDR3 is 14 residues long. V shed 4 bases, J shed 7 bases, and the junction held 3 bases outside the gene matches. CDR1 and CDR2 (germline): DFQATT, SNEGSKA (reference sequence). CDR3 loop: CSATGTSGRGTQYF. As DNA, the CDR3 is TGCAGTGCTACAGGGACTAGCGGGAGGGGGACCCAGTACTTC.

Many counts were recorded for this clonotype. The chain uses TRBV12-3 or TRBV12-4 and TRBJ1-6; possible D gene TRBD1, 5 bases. V gave up 3 bases and J gave up 2 bases, with 8 bases separating them. There are 15 residues in the CDR3. This chain's CDR3 is CASSLGGTYNSPLHF. In DNA form, the CDR3 reads TGTGCCAGCAGTTTGGGGGGAACCTATAATTCACCCCTCCACTTT.

The CDR3 DNA reads as TGTGCCAGTAGCCAGGACAGGGGGCTAACTGAAGCTTTCTTT. This gives the protein CASSQDRGLTEAFF. V usage is TRBV19 and J usage is TRBJ1-1; the match to TRBD1 covers 11 bases. This CDR3 region has 14 residues. The V gene end was trimmed by 6 bases and the J gene end by 5 bases; junction bases not matched to a gene: 5. From germline, CDR1 is LNHDA and CDR2 SQIVND (reference sequence).

This clonotype was detected only once. The chain combines TRBV10-3 with TRBJ2-3; TRBD2 is a possible D gene (6 bases). CDR3 length: 16 residues. V was cut by 5 bases and J by 5 bases, with 20 bases left in between. CDR1 and CDR2 (germline): ENHRY, SYGVKD. This chain's CDR3 is CAISYLLPGAGDTQYF. The CDR3 DNA sequence: TGTGCCATCAGTTACCTGCTCCCGGGAGCGGGAGATACGCAGTATTTT.

The chain uses TRBV2 and TRBJ1-2, with 9 bases matching TRBD1. Looked up from germline, CDR1 is SNHLY and CDR2 is FYNNEI. The CDR3 covers 15 residues. J gave up 2 bases and V 9 bases, and 10 bases lay outside the gene matches. CDR3 region: CASHGTGTVNYGYTF. CDR3 sequence (DNA): TGTGCCAGTCACGGGACAGGGACCGTAAACTATGGCTACACCTTC.

This clonotype has only a few counts. This may stem from a read error, because a much larger clone lies one nucleotide away. The chain has TRBV5-1 and TRBJ1-4; possibly TRBD1 for D (6 bases). This CDR3 comprises 14 residues. From germline, CDR1 is SGHRS and CDR2 YFSETQ. CDR3 sequence (DNA): TGCGCCAGCAGCTTGGGGACAGTTAATGAAGAACTGTTTTTT. As protein: CASSLGTVNEELFF.

This sequence joins TRBV7-2 and TRBJ2-3; D is uncertain. This CDR3 contains 13 residues. The V and J ends lost 0 bases and 2 bases respectively, with 3 bases between them. Germline V gives CDR1 SGHTA, CDR2 FQGNSA. CDR3 coding DNA: TGTGCCAGCAGCTTAGCATACACAGATACGCAGTATTTT. It yields the protein CASSLAYTDTQYF.

This clonotype was seen only once. The chain has TRBV19 and TRBJ1-5, with 7 bases identical to TRBD1. CDR3 size: 11 residues. Germline trimming cut 3 bases from V and 16 bases from J; bases unmatched to any gene: 6. From germline, CDR1 is LNHDA and CDR2 SQIVND (reference sequence). The CDR3 DNA sequence: TGTGCCAGTAGTATTTGGACAGGAGTACATTTT. Translated, it gives CASSIWTGVHF. Together with reference TRBV19 and TRBJ1-5, the CDR3 gives the full variable domain: DGGITQSPKYLFRKEGQNVTLSCEQNLNHDAMYWYRQDPGQGLRLIYYSQIVNDFQKGDIAEGYSVSREKKESFPLTVTSAQKNPTAFYLCASSIWTGVHFGDGTRLSIL.

The gene calls are TRBV24-1 and TRBJ1-5; D is unclear. The germline V gene has CDR1 KGHDR and CDR2 SFDVKD. The CDR3 has 10 amino acids. The CDR3 DNA is TGTGACCGTGAGGGTCAGCCCCAGCATTTT. Translating gives CDREGQPQHF.

The rearrangement joins TRBV2 to TRBJ1-2; tentatively, D is TRBD1 (5 bases). V was shortened by 5 bases and J by 4 bases, with 8 bases between the two germline ends. This CDR3 has 12 residues. Germline loops: CDR1 SNHLY, CDR2 FYNNEI. As DNA, the CDR3 is TGTGCCAGCAGTTGGGACGTCTATGGCTACACCTTC. Its translation is CASSWDVYGYTF. Using reference TRBV2 and TRBJ1-2 for the parts outside the CDR3, the full variable domain is EPEVTQTPSHQVTQMGQEVILRCVPISNHLYFYWYRQILGQKVEFLVSFYNNEISEKSEIFDDQFSVERPDGSNFTLKIRSTKLEDSAMYFCASSWDVYGYTFGSGTRLTVV.

The chain is built from TRBV2 and TRBJ2-7; 7 bases match TRBD1. The CDR3 covers 13 residues. V trimming: 4 bases; J trimming: 4 bases; junction bases outside the gene matches: 4. Germline V lookup: CDR1 SNHLY, CDR2 FYNNEI. The CDR3 is CASSGNRGYEQYF. In nucleotides, the CDR3 is TGTGCCAGCAGTGGTAACAGGGGTTACGAGCAGTACTTC.

This clonotype was seen ten or more times. The chain couples TRBV5-1 to TRBJ1-3; D unclear. This CDR3 contains 14 residues. CDR1 SGHRS and CDR2 YFSETQ come from the germline V gene. The ends were cut back, 1 base at V and 3 bases at J, with 8 bases in the middle. The CDR3 DNA sequence: TGCGCCAGCAGCTTGCTGGGTATTGGAAACACCATATATTTT. Its protein product is CASSLLGIGNTIYF.

The chain carries TRBV10-3 and TRBJ1-1; 10 bases are shared with TRBD1. The germline CDR1 and CDR2 sequences are ENHRY and SYGVKD. The CDR3 spans 15 residues. J lost 5 bases, V lost 2 bases, and 5 bases had no gene match. CDR3 bases: TGTGCCATCAGTGAGGACAGGGGGCGGTGGACTGAAGCTTTCTTT. Its protein is CAISEDRGRWTEAFF.

This clonotype has a count of ten or more. The rearrangement links TRBV7-2 to TRBJ2-1; possibly TRBD2 for D (6 bases). Between the trimmed V and J ends, which lost 7 bases and 4 bases, there was a span of 14 bases. Germline lookup yields CDR1 SGHTA and CDR2 FQGNSA. This CDR3 is 14 amino acids long. CDR3 in DNA: TGTGCCAGCAACTCACGGGCGGGGTACAATGAGCAGTTCTTC. It encodes CASNSRAGYNEQFF. The full variable domain, rest sourced from reference TRBV7-2 and TRBJ2-1, is GAGVSQSPSNKVTEKGKDVELRCDPISGHTALYWYRQSLGQGLEFLIYFQGNSAPDKSGLPSDRFSAERTGGSVSTLTIQRTQQEDSAVYLCASNSRAGYNEQFFGPGTRLTVL.